In this sample, the clone carrying this T cell receptor (beta chain) turned up a few times. This record belongs to a study of cytomegalovirus exposure and HLA in healthy donors. Amplification used 60 Vbeta primers and 13 Jbeta primers. Assay: immunoSEQ multiplex PCR; the TCRdb copy retains only in-frame clones and omits some. This table holds 150,000 to 200,000 clones, 60% to 80% found once. Material for sequencing was PBMCs. The sequence came from a man in his forties or fifties in good health and CMV-seropositive.

This CDR3 reads CASSPRASNTEAFF. CDR3 DNA sequence: TGCGCCAGCAGCCCCAGGGCTTCGAACACTGAAGCTTTCTTT. The chain combines TRBV5-1 with TRBJ1-1, with D perhaps TRBD1 (5 bases). The CDR3 is 14 residues long. The V gene's germline CDR1 is SGHRS and CDR2 YFSETQ. V gave up 4 bases and J gave up 1 base, with 11 bases separating them.